The clone carrying this TCR beta chain was counted a few times. A second PCR, run for about 7 to 11 cycles, used a sample-barcoded 5' primer plus a J-beta primer mix. TCRdb reanalysed the 5' RACE reads using MiXCR and keeps one entry per CDR3 protein. The sample records 550,000 to 750,000 distinct CDR3 sequences, 21% being singletons. Per the germline V gene, CDR1 is LGHDT and CDR2 is YNNKEL (reference sequence). This CDR3 is 16 amino acids long. With 11 bases clipped from V and 0 bases from J, the junction kept 9 bases outside the gene matches. The entry originates in a study of blood T cells in healthy people across ages.

Source material: blood. The chain couples TRBV3-1 to TRBJ1-3, with 11 positions matching TRBD1. The TCR sequence derives from a man aged 65-85 years in good health. The CDR3 DNA is TGTGCCTCCTGTACCGGGACAGGGGGCTCTGGAAACACCATATATTTT. This translates into CASCTGTGGSGNTIYF.